One and the same sample provided the 32 T cell receptor beta chains below, sequenced in a study of response to subunit inactivated influenza vaccine. TCRdb re-called the RT-PCR reads with MiXCR, one entry per CDR3 protein. Of 540,000 or so distinct CDR3 sequences in the sample, around 13% were seen once. Sample: PBMCs from blood, taken around seven weeks after vaccination. Receptors were obtained from a middle-aged man who received an inactivated influenza vaccine.

This clonotype was detected ten times or more. J is TRBJ2-1 and V is TRBV4-1, with TRBD2 identical over 8 bases. This CDR3 is built from 14 residues. Per germline, CDR1 MGHRA and CDR2 YSYEKL. With 3 bases clipped from V and 3 bases from J, the junction kept 1 base outside the gene matches. The DNA for the CDR3 is TGCGCCAGCAGCCACGGGACTAGCTACAATGAGCAGTTCTTC. It translates to CASSHGTSYNEQFF.

In its sample, this clonotype was seen many times. The V call is TRBV12-3 or TRBV12-4, the J call TRBJ2-2, with 14 bases identical to TRBD2. The CDR3 length is 17 residues. Trimming at V came to 6 bases and at J to 5 bases, leaving 8 bases not matched to a gene. The CDR3 region is CASSPGTSGRVTGELFF. The CDR3 DNA reads as TGTGCCAGCAGCCCCGGGACTAGCGGGAGAGTAACCGGGGAGCTGTTTTTT.

The rearrangement uses TRBV10-3 and TRBJ2-5, with D tentatively TRBD1 or TRBD2 (5 bases each). The CDR3 is made up of 13 amino acids. Trimming took 4 bases from V and 3 from J, leaving 9 bases between them. Germline loops: CDR1 ENHRY, CDR2 SYGVKD. The CDR3 here is CAISVGVKETQYF. The CDR3 DNA reads TGTGCCATCAGTGTGGGGGTAAAAGAGACCCAGTACTTC.

This clonotype appeared a few times. The V call is TRBV5-1, the J call TRBJ2-7; D remains unclear. The CDR3 has 14 residues. V was cut by 4 bases and J by 1 base, with 12 bases left in between. From germline, CDR1 is SGHRS and CDR2 YFSETQ. This chain's CDR3 is CASSPISGSYEQYF. CDR3 nucleotide sequence: TGCGCCAGCAGCCCGATTTCCGGTTCCTACGAGCAGTACTTC.

This clonotype has a handful of counts. The chain has TRBV27 and TRBJ1-1, with D possibly being TRBD1 (5 bases). Per germline, CDR1 MNHEY and CDR2 SMNVEV (reference sequence). CDR3 length: 16 residues. V was pared by 8 bases and J by 4 bases, with 23 bases between. CDR3 bases: TGTGCCAGCGCAGAAAGGGGATCCGGTGTCGGCACTGAAGCTTTCTTT. Amino acid sequence: CASAERGSGVGTEAFF.

The chain joins TRBV28 to TRBJ2-3; D is possibly TRBD1 (5 bases). CDR1 is MDHEN, CDR2 SYDVKM, per germline. CDR3 length equals 15 residues. The ends were cut back, 9 bases at V and 2 bases at J, with 18 bases in the middle. The CDR3 spells CASINRGSFTDTQYF. The CDR3 coding sequence is TGTGCCAGTATAAATAGGGGCTCCTTCACAGATACGCAGTATTTT.

This clonotype was detected a few times. The CDR3 loop is CSARDLGDRASPLHF. CDR3 sequence (DNA): TGCAGTGCTAGAGATCTAGGGGACAGGGCTTCTCCCCTCCACTTT. The rearrangement joins TRBV20-1 to TRBJ1-6, with 9 bases matching TRBD1. The CDR3 is made up of 15 amino acids. V dropped 0 bases and J dropped 13; count of bases not matched to a gene: 10. The germline V gene has CDR1 DFQATT and CDR2 SNEGSKA (reference sequence).

This clonotype was recorded many times. The CDR3 coding sequence is TGCGCCAGCAGCCTATGGACAGGGGACGAGCAGTACTTC. It encodes CASSLWTGDEQYF. V gene TRBV5-1 combines with J gene TRBJ2-7, with TRBD1 matching over 9 bases. CDR1 is SGHRS and CDR2 is YFSETQ in the germline V gene. The CDR3 is 13 residues long. The V gene end was trimmed by 4 bases and the J gene end by 5 bases; junction bases not matched to a gene: 4.

This clonotype showed up many times. This sequence joins TRBV6-5 and TRBJ2-1; D not resolved. Trimming removed 0 bases from V and 7 bases from J, with 10 bases in between. Germline V lookup: CDR1 MNHEY, CDR2 SVGAGI. The CDR3 totals 14 residues. CDR3 sequence: CASSYSGIWNEQFF. The CDR3 DNA follows: TGTGCCAGCAGTTACTCGGGGATTTGGAATGAGCAGTTCTTC.

V gene TRBV20-1 combines with J gene TRBJ2-3; no clear D. Germline CDR1 is DFQATT and CDR2 is SNEGSKA (reference sequence). The CDR3 spans 11 residues. V was cut by 4 bases and J by 8 bases, with 10 bases left in between. The CDR3 spells CSATPLGTQYF. CDR3 in DNA: TGCAGTGCTACCCCTCTGGGTACGCAGTATTTT.

This clonotype was detected only a few times. This chain uses TRBV7-9 with TRBJ2-7; 13 positions match TRBD2. The CDR3 has 17 amino acids. CDR1 is SEHNR and CDR2 is FQNEAQ in the germline V gene (reference sequence). The V gene end was trimmed by 2 bases and the J gene end by 0 bases; junction bases not matched to a gene: 4. The CDR3 DNA is TGTGCCAGCAGCTTAACTAGCGGGAGGGGTAGCTCCTACGAGCAGTACTTC. Protein: CASSLTSGRGSSYEQYF.

The rearrangement uses TRBV4-3 and TRBJ2-4; 9 bases fit TRBD1. This CDR3 has 15 residues. The J segment lost 10 bases and the V segment lost 3 bases, leaving 10 bases of the junction unmatched. Per germline, CDR1 LGHNA and CDR2 YSLEER. The CDR3 nucleotides read TGCGCCAGCAGCCACCAACAGGGGGCAGGAAAGATTCAGTACTTC. It is translated as CASSHQQGAGKIQYF.

This clonotype was seen a few times. The chain links TRBV11-2 to TRBJ2-5, with 9 positions matching TRBD2. CDR1 SGHAT and CDR2 FQNNGV come from the germline V gene. This CDR3 region has 15 residues. Trimming removed 4 bases from V and 5 bases from J; junction bases left unmatched: 8. In nucleotides, the CDR3 is TGTGCCAGCAGCTCTGAGCGGGAGGCCCTGGAGACCCAGTACTTC. Encoded protein: CASSSEREALETQYF.

This clonotype was picked up a small number of times. The chain uses TRBV19 and TRBJ2-3; 14 bases line up with TRBD2. Germline V gene lookup returns CDR1 LNHDA and CDR2 SQIVND (reference sequence). The J segment lost 6 bases and the V segment lost 3 bases, leaving 11 bases of the junction unmatched. CDR3 size: 18 residues. CDR3 nucleotide sequence: TGTGCCAGTAGTATTGGGACTAGCGGGGGCAGCTACACGGATACGCAGTATTTT. It encodes CASSIGTSGGSYTDTQYF.

This clonotype appeared a few times. The chain joins TRBV3-1 to TRBJ2-7; the match to TRBD2 covers 9 bases. Trimming removed 0 bases from V and 3 bases from J; junction bases left unmatched: 12. In germline, CDR1 is LGHDT, CDR2 YNNKEL (reference sequence). The CDR3 loop spans 18 amino acids. The CDR3 coding sequence is TGTGCCAGCAGCCAAGATAGGAGGATGAGAGCGGGGGGCTACGAGCAGTACTTC. Translation: CASSQDRRMRAGGYEQYF.

This clonotype was seen more than once but under ten times. V usage is TRBV12-3 or TRBV12-4 and J usage is TRBJ2-2; D gene uncertain. The CDR3 is 16 amino acids. Between the trimmed V and J ends, which lost 3 bases and 5 bases, there was a span of 16 bases. CDR3 residues: CASSFVWTAATGELFF. As DNA, the CDR3 is TGTGCCAGCAGTTTTGTGTGGACGGCTGCGACCGGGGAGCTGTTTTTT.

The sample holds a few counts of this clonotype. V gene TRBV5-1 combines with J gene TRBJ2-5; the match to TRBD2 covers 7 bases. The V gene's germline CDR1 is SGHRS and CDR2 YFSETQ. The CDR3 length is 16 residues. With V trimmed by 7 bases and J by 1 base, 13 bases remained unmatched. CDR3 in DNA: TGCGCCAGCGCGAGATTTGGGACTACCTCCCAAGAGACCCAGTACTTC. Translation: CASARFGTTSQETQYF.

The rearrangement uses TRBV13 and TRBJ2-7; maybe TRBD2 (5 bases). Deletions cut 6 bases from V and 5 bases from J, with 17 bases between. Germline loops: CDR1 PRHDT, CDR2 FYEKMQ (reference sequence). The length of the CDR3 is 14 residues. The DNA of the CDR3 is TGTGCCAGCAGACCTCTTTCGGGAAGGAACGAGCAGTACTTC. Translated: CASRPLSGRNEQYF.

This clonotype turned up a few times. The rearrangement uses TRBV7-2 and TRBJ2-3; D is ambiguous. CDR3 length equals 16 residues. Per the germline V gene, CDR1 is SGHTA and CDR2 is FQGNSA. Trimming took 1 base from V and 0 from J, leaving 11 bases between them. The CDR3 protein is CASSLVVRSSTDTQYF. The CDR3 DNA follows: TGTGCCAGCAGCTTAGTCGTCAGGAGTAGCACAGATACGCAGTATTTT.

The gene calls are TRBV12-3 or TRBV12-4 and TRBJ2-2, with no clear D. V was pared by 7 bases and J by 2 bases, with 11 bases between. The CDR3 length is 14 residues. CDR3 sequence reads: CASKKAPNTGELFF. The CDR3 DNA sequence: TGTGCCAGCAAAAAGGCTCCAAACACCGGGGAGCTGTTTTTT.

In this sample, this clonotype turned up a few times. The CDR3 DNA follows: TGTGCCAGCAGTGACTCACACTATGGCTACACCTTC. This codes for CASSDSHYGYTF. The gene calls are TRBV6-4 and TRBJ1-2, with unresolved D. CDR1 and CDR2 from the germline V gene are MRHNA and SNTAGT. Trimming shortened V by 0 bases and J by 3 bases, and 2 bases separated the two germline ends. The CDR3 consists of 12 residues.

The chain employs TRBV5-1 and TRBJ2-6; D uncertain. CDR1 and CDR2 (germline): SGHRS, YFSETQ. The CDR3 spans 18 residues. V was cut by 4 bases and J by 4 bases, with 21 bases left in between. In DNA, the CDR3 is TGCGCCAGCAGCGTCACCTCCAGCCGTTCCGGGGGGGCCAACGTCCTGACTTTC. This codes for CASSVTSSRSGGANVLTF.

This clonotype was counted only a few times. The genes are TRBV10-3 and TRBJ2-1; no clear D. Germline lookup yields CDR1 ENHRY and CDR2 SYGVKD. The V end was cut by 2 bases, the J end by 10 bases, with 9 bases between. The CDR3 totals 12 residues. DNA of the CDR3: TGTGCCATCAGTGAGCCCCGGGCAGAGCAGTTCTTC. Protein: CAISEPRAEQFF.

The V and J genes are TRBV12-5 and TRBJ2-1; 10 bases are shared with TRBD1. This CDR3 contains 17 residues. J lost 10 bases, V lost 0 bases, and 12 bases had no gene match. The germline V gene encodes CDR1 LGHNT and CDR2 FRNRAP. The CDR3 region has the DNA TGTGCTAGTGGTTTGGTACTAACGGGACAGGGGTCTCTCGAGCAGTTCTTC. As protein: CASGLVLTGQGSLEQFF.

V is TRBV12-3 or TRBV12-4 and J is TRBJ2-7; 13 bases agree with TRBD2. V gave up 6 bases and J gave up 6 bases; unmatched junction bases: 8. The CDR3 sequence is 15 residues long. CDR3 protein: CASSQLAGGLGEQYF. The CDR3 coding sequence is TGTGCCAGCAGCCAACTAGCGGGAGGGTTAGGCGAGCAGTACTTC.

Only a few counts were recorded for this clonotype. The chain recombines TRBV6-5 with TRBJ1-6; D unresolved. The germline V gene encodes CDR1 MNHEY and CDR2 SVGAGI. V shed 1 base and J shed 5 bases, with 15 bases lying between them. This CDR3 comprises 17 residues. CDR3 DNA: TGTGCCAGCAGTTACTTCGTCATTCGAGGCAATAATTCACCCCTCCACTTT. Translating it yields CASSYFVIRGNNSPLHF.

Only a few counts were recorded for this clonotype. The chain has TRBV5-1 and TRBJ2-3, with D hard to call. The V end was cut by 3 bases, the J end by 1 base, with 9 bases between. CDR3 length: 14 amino acids. The germline gives CDR1 SGHRS, CDR2 YFSETQ. CDR3 region: CASSSIAGTDTQYF. The CDR3 coding sequence is TGCGCCAGCAGCTCCATCGCTGGCACAGATACGCAGTATTTT.

The chain uses TRBV27 and TRBJ2-7, with D possibly called TRBD1 or TRBD2 (6 bases each). The CDR3 spans 16 residues. Looked up from germline, CDR1 is MNHEY and CDR2 is SMNVEV (reference sequence). V dropped 5 bases and J dropped 0 bases, with 17 bases sitting between them. Here the CDR3 DNA reads TGTGCCAGCAGTCTTTTAGGGGGGTCATCCTCCTACGAGCAGTACTTC. Residues: CASSLLGGSSSYEQYF.

The J gene is TRBJ1-2, the V gene TRBV19, with a tentative D call TRBD1 (5 bases). Trimming took 3 bases from V and 2 from J, leaving 13 bases between them. CDR1 LNHDA and CDR2 SQIVND come from the germline V gene (reference sequence). The CDR3 is 15 residues long. The CDR3 DNA is TGTGCCAGTAGTATTGGGGGAACGGGGAACTATGGCTACACCTTC. Residues: CASSIGGTGNYGYTF.

This clonotype was seen a few times. The V gene is TRBV7-9, the J gene TRBJ1-5; TRBD1 matches 7 bases. Germline assignment: CDR1 SEHNR and CDR2 FQNEAQ (reference sequence). The CDR3 length is 16 residues. V lost 1 base to trimming and J lost 0 bases; unmatched junction nucleotides: 3. CDR3 DNA sequence: TGTGCCAGCAGCTTAGGGACAGGCGATAGCAATCAGCCCCAGCATTTT. This gives the protein CASSLGTGDSNQPQHF.

This clonotype has just a few counts. In nucleotides, the CDR3 is TGTGCCAGCTCACCCAAAACCGGACAGGACAATGAGCAGTTCTTC. Protein sequence: CASSPKTGQDNEQFF. This sequence joins TRBV18 and TRBJ2-1; TRBD1 matches 7 bases. V shed 3 bases, J shed 5 bases, and the junction held 7 bases outside the gene matches. This CDR3 has 15 amino acids. The germline V gene encodes CDR1 KGHSH and CDR2 LQKENI.

This clonotype was recorded at least ten times. This sequence joins TRBV5-1 and TRBJ1-5; D unresolved. CDR1 and CDR2 from the germline V gene are SGHRS and YFSETQ. V was pared by 3 bases and J by 4 bases, with 8 bases between. The CDR3 has 13 residues. The chain's CDR3 is CASSYGQNQPQHF. As DNA, the CDR3 is TGCGCCAGCAGCTATGGGCAGAATCAGCCCCAGCATTTT.